The 28 T cell receptor beta chains below all came from one sample that was sequenced in a study of technical replicates of blood from a handful of donors. Sequenced by immunoSEQ multiplex PCR; TCRdb stores in-frame clones only, minus some. Of 55,000 to 75,000 clones in the sample, just over 90% were seen once. Sequencing was performed on PBMCs. The receptor set was obtained from a human donor in good health. Some clones in this sample may be carry-over from other donors' samples.

This clone has just one count. The V gene is TRBV6-6, the J gene TRBJ2-5, with 11 bases matching TRBD2. The germline V gene has CDR1 MNHNY and CDR2 SVGAGI (reference sequence). This CDR3 is built from 16 residues. The junction had 4 bases not matched to a gene; V was cut back by 4 bases and J by 0 bases. This CDR3 is CASSWKTSGNQETQYF. CDR3 nucleotide sequence: TGTGCCAGCAGTTGGAAGACTAGCGGGAACCAAGAGACCCAGTACTTC.

This clone is a singleton in its sample. The chain carries TRBV9 and TRBJ2-1; possibly TRBD1 for D (5 bases). The CDR3 loop spans 16 amino acids. Deletions cut 0 bases from V and 8 bases from J, with 18 bases between. CDR1 is SGDLS, CDR2 YYNGEE, per germline. Here the CDR3 DNA reads TGTGCCAGCAGCGTAGCCAAGGGGCAATTGGGGCATGAGCAGTTCTTC. Translated: CASSVAKGQLGHEQFF.

This clone was found a few times. The chain couples TRBV7-9 to TRBJ2-7; D is unclear. The CDR3 sequence is 12 residues long. V was pared by 3 bases and J by 4 bases, with 7 bases between. Looked up from germline, CDR1 is SEHNR and CDR2 is FQNEAQ (reference sequence). The CDR3 spells CASSLRNYEQYF. The CDR3 region has the DNA TGTGCCAGCAGCTTGAGAAATTACGAGCAGTACTTC. Based on the CDR3 plus reference TRBV7-9 and TRBJ2-7, the full variable domain is DTGVSQNPRHKITKRGQNVTFRCDPISEHNRLYWYRQTLGQGPEFLTYFQNEAQLEKSRLLSDRFSAERPKGSFSTLEIQRTEQGDSAMYLCASSLRNYEQYFGPGTRLTVT.

The table lists this clone with a count of one. This chain connects TRBV5-3 to TRBJ2-4; TRBD1 aligns across 7 bases. TRBV5-3 is treated as an ORF (open reading frame) with a function not yet certain. The trim removed 4 bases at V and 7 bases at J, leaving 14 bases unmatched. The CDR3 totals 16 residues. The CDR3 DNA sequence: TGTGCCAGAAGCCACCTTCCGACAGGGATGGATAACATTCAGTACTTC. It codes for CARSHLPTGMDNIQYF.

V and J are TRBV29-1 and TRBJ1-1; D is undetermined. V lost 1 base to trimming and J lost 5 bases, with 14 bases between them. The germline V gene encodes CDR1 SQVTM and CDR2 ANQGSEA. The CDR3 has 14 amino acids. CDR3 sequence: CSVEARRGGTEAFF. DNA for the CDR3: TGCAGCGTTGAAGCCCGCCGAGGCGGGACTGAAGCTTTCTTT.

This clone was observed a single time. This chain uses TRBV7-2 with TRBJ1-6; D not certain. V lost 5 bases, J lost 6 bases, and 8 bases lay in between. This CDR3 region has 13 residues. Germline assignment: CDR1 SGHTA and CDR2 FQGNSA. CDR3 protein: CASSPTVNSPLHF. The CDR3 DNA reads as TGTGCCAGCAGCCCAACGGTTAATTCACCCCTCCACTTT. Based on the CDR3 plus reference TRBV7-2 and TRBJ1-6, the full variable domain is GAGVSQSPSNKVTEKGKDVELRCDPISGHTALYWYRQSLGQGLEFLIYFQGNSAPDKSGLPSDRFSAERTGGSVSTLTIQRTQQEDSAVYLCASSPTVNSPLHFGNGTRLTVT.

The V call is TRBV2, the J call TRBJ2-3; TRBD2 aligns across 8 bases. Unmatched junction bases numbered 2, after V lost 5 bases and J lost 4 bases. The CDR3 is 13 residues long. Germline V gene data show CDR1 as SNHLY and CDR2 as FYNNEI. CDR3 residues: CASSREGPDTQYF. CDR3 coding DNA: TGTGCCAGCAGTCGGGAGGGACCAGATACGCAGTATTTT.

This chain joins TRBV7-3 and TRBJ2-5; 11 bases line up with TRBD2. The germline gives CDR1 SGHTA, CDR2 FQGTGA. V was pared by 5 bases and J by 13 bases, with 15 bases of the junction left unmatched. The CDR3 extends over 15 amino acids. CDR3 loop: CASSPGPASGGPMYF. In DNA form, the CDR3 reads TGTGCCAGCAGCCCTGGTCCGGCTAGCGGGGGGCCCATGTACTTC.

The count of this clone is one. The chain is built from TRBV2 and TRBJ1-2, with TRBD1 identical over 8 bases. V was clipped by 6 bases and J by 4 bases; unmatched bases: 7. This CDR3 has 14 residues. Per the germline V gene, CDR1 is SNHLY and CDR2 is FYNNEI. CDR3 sequence reads: CASRAGTGTYGYTF. DNA of the CDR3: TGTGCCAGCAGAGCCGGGACAGGAACCTATGGCTACACCTTC.

The chain has TRBV27 and TRBJ1-1; D is unclear. From germline, CDR1 is MNHEY and CDR2 SMNVEV (reference sequence). Trimming shortened V by 3 bases and J by 3 bases, and 8 bases separated the two germline ends. CDR3 length equals 13 residues. CDR3 bases: TGTGCCAGCAGTTTCTTTGAGTACACTGAAGCTTTCTTT. Translation gives CASSFFEYTEAFF.

The gene calls are TRBV19 and TRBJ1-2, with 12 positions matching TRBD1. This CDR3 is 16 amino acids long. Looked up from germline, CDR1 is LNHDA and CDR2 is SQIVND (reference sequence). After removal of 4 bases from V and 4 bases from J, the junction contained 7 bases not matched to a gene. The CDR3 region is CASSRQGQGAGYGYTF. The CDR3 DNA reads as TGTGCCAGTAGTAGGCAGGGACAGGGGGCCGGCTATGGCTACACCTTC.

The V call is TRBV5-6, the J call TRBJ1-1; TRBD1 aligns across 9 bases. V trimming: 0 bases; J trimming: 10 bases; junction bases outside the gene matches: 7. In germline, CDR1 is SGHDT, CDR2 YYEEEE. The CDR3 is 14 residues long. CDR3: CASSLVEDRGLAFF. CDR3 bases: TGTGCCAGCAGCTTGGTCGAGGACAGGGGACTAGCTTTCTTT. Drawing the rest from reference TRBV5-6 and TRBJ1-1, the complete variable domain is DAGVTQSPTHLIKTRGQQVTLRCSPKSGHDTVSWYQQALGQGPQFIFQYYEEEERQRGNFPDRFSGHQFPNYSSELNVNALLLGDSALYLCASSLVEDRGLAFFGQGTRLTVV.

The V gene is TRBV7-8, the J gene TRBJ1-2, with D perhaps matching TRBD1 (5 bases). V lost 5 bases, J lost 9 bases, and 19 bases lay in between. Per germline, CDR1 SGHVS and CDR2 FQNEAQ. The CDR3 runs to 14 residues. The CDR3 here is CASSSGGTVSSYTF. The CDR3 DNA reads TGTGCCAGCAGCAGCGGGGGGACGGTGTCTAGCTACACCTTC.

V usage is TRBV5-1 and J usage is TRBJ2-7, with D tentatively TRBD1 (5 bases). The length of the CDR3 is 15 residues. Germline V gene data show CDR1 as SGHRS and CDR2 as YFSETQ. The ends were cut back, 0 bases at V and 2 bases at J, with 12 bases in the middle. The CDR3 loop is CASSLVSGHPYEQYF. Written as DNA, the CDR3 is TGCGCCAGCAGCTTGGTTTCCGGACACCCCTACGAGCAGTACTTC. Combining the CDR3 with reference TRBV5-1 and TRBJ2-7 gives the whole variable domain KAGVTQTPRYLIKTRGQQVTLSCSPISGHRSVSWYQQTPGQGLQFLFEYFSETQRNKGNFPGRFSGRQFSNSRSEMNVSTLELGDSALYLCASSLVSGHPYEQYFGPGTRLTVT.

This chain uses TRBV4-3 with TRBJ1-5; possibly TRBD1 for D (5 bases). The CDR3 has 15 amino acids. Trimming left V 0 bases short and J 7 bases short, with 13 bases between. Germline V lookup: CDR1 LGHNA, CDR2 YSLEER. CDR3 DNA sequence: TGCGCCAGCAGCCAAGATAATCAGGGATACCAGCCCCAGCATTTT. This codes for CASSQDNQGYQPQHF.

The chain uses TRBV15 and TRBJ2-7; a weak D match, TRBD1 (6 bases). CDR3 length equals 14 residues. Trimming removed 6 bases from V and 3 bases from J, with 15 bases in between. From germline, CDR1 is LNHNV and CDR2 YYDKDF (reference sequence). The CDR3, as DNA: TGTGCCACCAGTCAATATTTGACAGGCTACGAGCAGTACTTC. Its translation: CATSQYLTGYEQYF.

This clone was seen a few times. V is TRBV12-5 and J is TRBJ1-1; D gene uncertain. CDR3 length: 11 residues. V was clipped by 5 bases and J by 7 bases, with 8 bases between them. Germline V gene sequence: CDR1 LGHNT, CDR2 FRNRAP. The CDR3 sequence: CASGPQDEAFF. Written as DNA, the CDR3 is TGTGCTAGTGGTCCTCAGGATGAAGCTTTCTTT.

The chain employs TRBV4-3 and TRBJ2-1, with TRBD2 matching 15 bases. This CDR3 comprises 16 residues. Unmatched junction bases numbered 2, after V lost 1 base and J lost 7 bases. Per germline, CDR1 LGHNA and CDR2 YSLEER. The CDR3 region is CASSQAGLAGGNEQFF. As DNA, the CDR3 is TGCGCCAGCAGCCAAGCGGGACTAGCGGGGGGTAATGAGCAGTTCTTC.

This rearrangement joins TRBV27 to TRBJ1-2; 10 nucleotides align to TRBD1. Germline values: CDR1 MNHEY, CDR2 SMNVEV (reference sequence). J was trimmed by 4 bases and V by 5 bases; bases with no gene match: 10. The CDR3 consists of 16 residues. The CDR3 DNA is TGTGCCAGCAGTCACCAAGGCGGGACAGGGGTCTATGGCTACACCTTC. This sequence encodes CASSHQGGTGVYGYTF.

This chain uses TRBV7-3 with TRBJ2-2; unclear D gene. V was clipped by 5 bases and J by 6 bases, with 10 bases between them. The CDR3 has 13 residues. Germline values: CDR1 SGHTA, CDR2 FQGTGA. Written as DNA, the CDR3 is TGTGCCAGCAGCCCCGGCGGCCCCGGGGAGCTGTTTTTT. Its translation is CASSPGGPGELFF.

The rearrangement joins TRBV10-3 to TRBJ2-1, with TRBD2 matching over 12 bases. The germline V gene encodes CDR1 ENHRY and CDR2 SYGVKD. V lost 7 bases and J lost 9; bases outside the gene matches: 13. CDR3 length equals 16 residues. In nucleotides, the CDR3 is TGTGCCATCACCGAAATTCTAGCGGGAGGGCCGGGTGAGCAGTTCTTC. This gives the protein CAITEILAGGPGEQFF.

The chain combines TRBV11-2 with TRBJ2-1; D might be TRBD1 (5 bases). The CDR3 length is 11 residues. Germline values: CDR1 SGHAT, CDR2 FQNNGV. The V and J ends lost 5 bases and 9 bases respectively, with 8 bases between them. CDR3 region: CASSPDSEQFF. CDR3 sequence (DNA): TGTGCCAGCAGCCCTGACAGTGAGCAGTTCTTC.

This clone was counted once. V usage is TRBV18 and J usage is TRBJ2-5; a weak D match, TRBD1 (5 bases). Deletions cut 4 bases from V and 4 bases from J, with 10 bases between. CDR1 and CDR2 from the germline V gene are KGHSH and LQKENI. The CDR3 has 13 residues. The CDR3, as DNA: TGTGCCAGCTCACTTGTGGGGCTAGAGACCCAGTACTTC. Protein sequence: CASSLVGLETQYF.

The rearrangement joins TRBV9 to TRBJ1-6; tentative D call: TRBD1 (6 bases). V lost 3 bases and J lost 5, with 12 bases in between. Per germline, CDR1 SGDLS and CDR2 YYNGEE. The CDR3 extends over 15 amino acids. The CDR3 spells CASSGLGQNNSPLHF. The CDR3 DNA follows: TGTGCCAGCAGCGGATTAGGACAGAATAATTCACCCCTCCACTTT.

The chain employs TRBV7-8 and TRBJ2-7, with TRBD2 matching over 7 bases. Unmatched junction bases numbered 5, after V lost 1 base and J lost 2 bases. Looked up from germline, CDR1 is SGHVS and CDR2 is FQNEAQ. The CDR3 covers 15 residues. The CDR3 reads CASSLVAGVAYEQYF. Written as DNA, the CDR3 is TGTGCCAGCAGCTTAGTGGCGGGGGTAGCCTACGAGCAGTACTTC.

The gene calls are TRBV19 and TRBJ2-5; 12 bases align to TRBD2. CDR3 length: 13 residues. The V gene end was trimmed by 10 bases and the J gene end by 7 bases; junction bases not matched to a gene: 7. The germline CDR1 and CDR2 sequences are LNHDA and SQIVND (reference sequence). The chain's CDR3 is CATRTSGNVTQYF. CDR3 coding DNA: TGTGCCACTCGGACTAGCGGGAACGTGACCCAGTACTTC.

This rearrangement joins TRBV5-6 to TRBJ2-3; 7 positions agree with TRBD1. The CDR3 covers 15 residues. V was clipped by 1 base and J by 0 bases; unmatched bases: 2. Germline V gene sequence: CDR1 SGHDT, CDR2 YYEEEE. In DNA form, the CDR3 reads TGTGCCAGCAGCTTGAGACAGGGTAGCACAGATACGCAGTATTTT. Protein: CASSLRQGSTDTQYF. The variable domain in full, completed from reference TRBV5-6 and TRBJ2-3, reads DAGVTQSPTHLIKTRGQQVTLRCSPKSGHDTVSWYQQALGQGPQFIFQYYEEEERQRGNFPDRFSGHQFPNYSSELNVNALLLGDSALYLCASSLRQGSTDTQYFGPGTRLTVL.

The J gene is TRBJ2-5, the V gene TRBV7-2; a possible D gene is TRBD1 (6 bases). The CDR3 totals 15 residues. Germline loops: CDR1 SGHTA, CDR2 FQGNSA. Trimming removed 1 base at V and 1 base at J, with 10 bases between. Written as DNA, the CDR3 is TGTGCCAGCAGCTTAGGTTTAGGGGGCCAAGAGACCCAGTACTTC. Translating gives CASSLGLGGQETQYF.